What follows describes a single TCR beta chain. Its antigen is unidentified. This sample is drawn from a study of cytotoxic CD8 clonotypes in ibrutinib-treated CLL. Trimming removed 0 bases from V and 3 bases from J; junction bases left unmatched: 5. The germline V gene has CDR1 LGHNA and CDR2 YSLEER. There are 15 residues in the CDR3. The method was immunoSEQ multiplex PCR; TCRdb's version includes in-frame clones alone and lacks a portion of them. The table shows about 84,000 clones, with about 86% occurring only once. Findings of the study overall: Among the clonotypes, public ones were uncommon and contracted or held stable on treatment.

The sequencing used PBMCs, collected before ibrutinib treatment. This clonotype was sampled from a human donor with chronic lymphocytic leukemia. The chain is built from TRBV4-3 and TRBJ2-7; 7 bases agree with TRBD2. CDR3 loop: CASSQDPSGNYEQYF. The CDR3 coding sequence is TGCGCCAGCAGCCAAGATCCCAGCGGGAACTACGAGCAGTACTTC.